This TCR beta chain appears in the sequencing data of a study of blood T cell repertoires in COVID-19. Study-wide context: Sources were T cells, B-cell-depleted T cells, or PBMCs; the material itself was cDNA or gDNA.

Assay used: immunoSEQ multiplex PCR; TCRdb lists only in-frame clones, some missing. This sample has approximately 210,000 clones, with over 75% found just once. CDR1 and CDR2 (germline): SNHLY, FYNNEI. V gave up 6 bases and J gave up 9 bases; unmatched junction bases: 8. The CDR3 runs to 15 residues. Sequencing used PBMCs or T cells enriched from blood (not recorded which). This receptor was obtained from a man aged 30-40 years with acute COVID-19. The chain has TRBV2 and TRBJ1-6, with 10 bases identical to TRBD1. CDR3 in amino acids: CASRFGTGEGSPLHF. The CDR3 DNA follows: TGTGCCAGCAGGTTCGGGACAGGGGAGGGTTCACCCCTCCACTTT.